What follows describes a single T cell receptor (beta chain). Trimming took 6 bases from V and 0 from J; bases not matched to a gene: 4. CDR1 and CDR2 (germline): WSHSY, SAAADI. This CDR3 has 15 amino acids. These data are taken from a study of blood T cell repertoires in COVID-19. Study as a whole: Acute-phase and convalescent COVID-19 samples originated in the United States, Italy and Spain. T cells, B-cell-depleted T cells, or PBMCs provided the cDNA or gDNA that served as material.

Original methodology: Amplification of reference gene primers was used by the study to estimate nucleated cell counts. Assay used: immunoSEQ multiplex PCR; TCRdb lists only in-frame clones, some missing. The V and J calls and clone size were taken over from that table, and D and trimming were inferred from the DNA. The table includes 150,000 to 200,000 clones, 75% to 90% detected once. The chain couples TRBV10-2 to TRBJ1-1; TRBD1 matches 10 bases. Sequenced material: peripheral blood. The receptor's source is a middle-aged woman with COVID-19, enrolled during active disease. The CDR3 loop reads CASRRGTGVNTEAFF. The CDR3 coding sequence is TGCGCCAGCAGACGTGGGACAGGGGTGAACACTGAAGCTTTCTTT.